These T cell receptor beta chains were read from a single sample in a study of blood T cell repertoires in COVID-19. Repertoires were generated with immunoSEQ multiplex PCR, while TCRdb's copy carries only in-frame clones and drops some. The sample has 75,000 to 100,000 clones, 75% to 90% seen once; the top ten hold around a sixth. Sequencing was performed on peripheral blood. Receptor source: an elderly woman with acute or convalescent COVID-19. Both conserved end residues are part of each CDR3. A D gene is named only where the DNA matches it firmly. Part of the rows lack a size; the others show once, few, many or a class for expanded clones.

d_call j_call v_call clone_size cdr3_aa cdr3_nt
. TRBJ1-5 TRBV27 . CASSPQGTHNQPQHF TGTGCCAGCAGTCCACAGGGAACCCATAATCAGCCCCAGCATTTT
TRBD1 TRBJ2-7 TRBV11-3 few CASTDRDRNFHEQYF TGTGCCAGCACTGACCGGGACAGAAATTTCCACGAGCAGTACTTC
. TRBJ1-3 TRBV2 . CASSSTGIPGNTIYF TGTGCCAGCAGTTCTACAGGGATCCCTGGAAACACCATATATTTT
. TRBJ2-1 TRBV18 . CASSPGSGTEQFF TGTGCCAGCTCACCTGGGAGCGGGACAGAGCAGTTCTTC
TRBD2 TRBJ2-5 TRBV10-1 . CASSEGLADEDTQYF TGCGCCAGCAGCGAAGGACTAGCGGATGAAGACACCCAGTACTTC
. TRBJ1-2 TRBV3-1/TRBV3-2 . CASSHTEPYGYTF TGTGCCAGCAGCCATACAGAACCCTATGGCTACACCTTC
. TRBJ1-5 TRBV15 . CATSRDWVAGNQPQHF TGTGCCACCAGCAGAGATTGGGTGGCGGGCAATCAGCCCCAGCATTTT
TRBD2 TRBJ2-1 TRBV4-1 . CASSQVKGQGLSGGSSYNEQFF TGCGCCAGCAGCCAAGTAAAAGGACAAGGGCTTAGCGGGGGGAGCTCCTACAATGAGCAGTTCTTC
TRBD1 TRBJ1-2 TRBV6-5 . CASSPTRDRGGYTF TGTGCCAGCAGCCCAACCCGGGACAGGGGTGGCTACACCTTC
. TRBJ1-1 TRBV7-9 . CASSFAQVSEAFF TGTGCCAGCAGCTTCGCACAGGTCAGTGAAGCTTTCTTT
TRBD1 TRBJ1-2 TRBV28 . CASSSPGTGVVYGYTF TGTGCCAGCAGTTCTCCCGGGACAGGGGTCGTGTATGGCTACACCTTC
. TRBJ2-1 TRBV7-6 . CASSLAGGRANEQFF TGTGCCAGCAGCTTAGCAGGGGGAAGGGCCAATGAGCAGTTCTTC
. TRBJ1-5 TRBV9 . CASSSQGSFGPQHF TGTGCCAGCAGCAGCCAGGGGTCCTTTGGGCCCCAGCATTTT
TRBD2 TRBJ2-1 TRBV9 . CASSPRVPGGVFYNEQFF TGTGCCAGCAGCCCTCGAGTCCCCGGGGGGGTTTTCTACAATGAGCAGTTCTTC
TRBD2 TRBJ2-3 TRBV7-8 . CASGDSGGPDTQYF TGTGCCAGCGGGGATAGCGGGGGGCCTGATACGCAGTATTTT
TRBD1 TRBJ2-2 TRBV18 . CASSNNRGANTGELFF TGTGCCAGCTCAAATAACAGGGGGGCGAACACCGGGGAGCTGTTTTTT
. TRBJ2-5 TRBV11-3 . CASSLGSTSQETQYF TGTGCCAGCAGCCTTGGGAGCACTAGCCAAGAGACCCAGTACTTC
. TRBJ2-5 TRBV6-5 . CASSLAQGQETQYF TGTGCCAGCAGTTTAGCCCAGGGACAAGAGACCCAGTACTTC
TRBD1 TRBJ1-4 TRBV10-3 . CAVGQGNEKLFF TGTGCCGTAGGACAGGGGAATGAAAAACTGTTTTTT
TRBD1 TRBJ1-5 TRBV19 . CASTLDRGGYQPQHF TGTGCCAGTACCCTAGACAGGGGAGGCTATCAGCCCCAGCATTTT
. TRBJ1-1 TRBV11-3 . CASSFRYGNTEAFF TGTGCCAGCAGCTTTCGGTACGGGAACACTGAAGCTTTCTTT
. TRBJ2-5 TRBV29-1 once CSVEVGGVFGETQYF TGCAGCGTTGAAGTGGGCGGGGTGTTTGGAGAGACCCAGTACTTC
. TRBJ1-1 TRBV5-1 . CASSLEYSQRNTEAFF TGCGCCAGCAGCCTGGAGTATTCCCAGCGGAACACTGAAGCTTTCTTT
. TRBJ2-5 TRBV6-5 . CASSYGTGTGETQYF TGTGCCAGCAGTTACGGTACAGGGACGGGAGAGACCCAGTACTTC
TRBD1 TRBJ1-4 TRBV14 . CASSQEARGENEKLFF TGTGCCAGCAGCCAAGAGGCCAGGGGGGAAAATGAAAAACTGTTTTTT
TRBD1 TRBJ2-7 TRBV11-2 . CASSLGQGSFSTYEQYF TGTGCCAGCAGCCTAGGACAGGGCAGCTTTTCTACCTACGAGCAGTACTTC
. TRBJ2-7 TRBV2 . CASKESYEQYF TGTGCCAGCAAGGAGTCCTACGAGCAGTACTTC
TRBD1 TRBJ1-6 TRBV18 . CASSPLVRGQNSPLHF TGTGCCAGCTCACCACTTGTAAGGGGGCAGAATTCACCCCTCCACTTT
. TRBJ2-3 TRBV7-8 . CASSLAEDRQVTQYF TGTGCCAGCAGCTTAGCCGAAGACAGGCAAGTTACGCAGTATTTT
TRBD1 TRBJ2-2 TRBV4-1 . CASSRGTGISTGELFF TGCGCCAGCAGCCGCGGGACAGGGATCAGCACCGGGGAGCTGTTTTTT
. TRBJ1-3 TRBV6-5 . CASSYRQSQGNTIYF TGTGCCAGCAGTTACCGACAGTCGCAGGGAAACACCATATATTTT
TRBD1 TRBJ2-1 TRBV9 . CASSDRTGADLYNEQFF TGTGCCAGCAGCGATCGGACAGGGGCAGACCTATACAATGAGCAGTTCTTC
TRBD1 TRBJ1-5 TRBV7-9 . CASSANPGQGGFANQPQHF TGTGCCAGCAGCGCGAACCCGGGACAGGGGGGGTTCGCCAATCAGCCCCAGCATTTT
. TRBJ2-1 TRBV27 . CASSTYNEQFF TGTGCCAGCAGTACATACAATGAGCAGTTCTTC
TRBD2 TRBJ2-1 TRBV11-2 . CASSLKAGGYFEQFF TGTGCCAGCAGCTTGAAAGCGGGGGGGTATTTTGAGCAGTTCTTC
TRBD2 TRBJ2-3 TRBV2 . CASSAGGYTDTQYF TGTGCCAGCTCGGCGGGGGGATACACAGATACGCAGTATTTT
TRBD1 TRBJ1-4 TRBV2 . CASSGGGKLANEKLFF TGTGCCAGCAGTGGAGGGGGCAAGCTCGCTAATGAAAAACTGTTTTTT
TRBD1 TRBJ1-5 TRBV5-1 . CASSSGGINQPQHF TGCGCCAGCAGCTCAGGGGGTATCAATCAGCCCCAGCATTTT
. TRBJ2-3 TRBV9 . CASSVDLGHTQYF TGTGCCAGCAGCGTAGACCTTGGCCATACGCAGTATTTT
. TRBJ1-1 TRBV5-4 . CASSLRGTQEAFF TGTGCCAGCAGCTTGAGGGGGACCCAGGAAGCTTTCTTT
. TRBJ1-1 TRBV5-6 . CASRFRGGGNTEAFF TGTGCCAGCAGGTTTCGTGGGGGAGGGAACACTGAAGCTTTCTTT
. TRBJ2-1 TRBV11-2 . CAMGGLGEQFF TGTGCCATGGGGGGGCTGGGTGAGCAGTTCTTC
. TRBJ1-1 TRBV6-5 once CASSPSGTPTEAFF TGTGCCAGCAGTCCGTCCGGGACACCGACTGAAGCTTTCTTT
. TRBJ1-1 TRBV27 few CASSPGDTVPGAFF TGTGCCAGCAGTCCCGGGGACACCGTCCCGGGGGCTTTCTTT
. TRBJ2-5 TRBV25-1 once CASSVQEGVGTQYF TGTGCCAGCAGTGTCCAGGAGGGTGTGGGGACCCAGTACTTC
. TRBJ1-5 TRBV28 . CASSLGQHQPQHF TGTGCCAGCAGTTTAGGGCAGCATCAGCCCCAGCATTTT
. TRBJ2-3 TRBV15 . CATSSDSDTQYF TGTGCCACCAGCAGTGACAGCGATACGCAGTATTTT
TRBD1 TRBJ2-3 TRBV3-1/TRBV3-2 . CASTRTGGTDTQYF TGTGCCAGCACCAGGACAGGGGGAACAGATACGCAGTATTTT
TRBD1 TRBJ1-2 TRBV6-6 . CASSLQGAGGYTF TGTGCCAGCAGCCTTCAGGGGGCCGGGGGCTACACCTTC
TRBD1 TRBJ2-3 TRBV5-1 . CASSPRQGVSADTQYF TGCGCCAGCAGCCCCCGACAGGGAGTGTCAGCAGATACGCAGTATTTT
TRBD1 TRBJ1-1 TRBV5-1 . CASSNRDRGSAFF TGCGCCAGCAGCAATAGGGACAGGGGGTCTGCTTTCTTT
. TRBJ1-1 TRBV14 . CASSRRQVGSSGTEAFF TGTGCCAGCAGCCGCCGACAGGTGGGGAGTTCGGGAACTGAAGCTTTCTTT
. TRBJ1-2 TRBV11-3 once CASSLAQSYGYTF TGTGCCAGCAGCTTAGCTCAGTCTTATGGCTACACCTTC
. TRBJ1-5 TRBV10-3 . CAISESRGTGNQPQHF TGTGCCATCAGTGAGTCGAGGGGGACGGGCAATCAGCCCCAGCATTTT
TRBD1 TRBJ2-1 TRBV3-1/TRBV3-2 . CASSRPGQGAREQFF TGTGCCAGCAGTCGCCCCGGACAGGGGGCTCGTGAGCAGTTCTTC